The 13 T cell receptor beta chains listed next were all sequenced from one sample in a study of blood T cell repertoires in COVID-19. Here immunoSEQ multiplex PCR was the method, and the copy in TCRdb shows in-frame clones only, minus some. The sample has approximately 82,000 clones; about 85% are singletons. Material: peripheral blood. The receptors derive from a woman aged 70-85 years with active or convalescent COVID-19.

The gene calls are TRBV5-1 and TRBJ1-2; D call uncertain. CDR1 and CDR2 from the germline V gene are SGHRS and YFSETQ. The V and J ends lost 1 base and 8 bases respectively, with 12 bases between them. This CDR3 has 13 amino acids. CDR3 residues: CASSLSSEYGYTF. CDR3 bases: TGCGCCAGCAGCTTGTCCTCGGAGTACGGCTACACCTTC.

This sequence joins TRBV28 and TRBJ2-7; 9 positions agree with TRBD1. The V segment lost 6 bases and the J segment 6 bases; nucleotides outside the gene matches: 6. Germline lookup yields CDR1 MDHEN and CDR2 SYDVKM. The CDR3 sequence is 13 residues long. The CDR3 nucleotides read TGTGCCAGCAGGGGACAGGGAAATCGCGAGCAGTACTTC. Encoded protein: CASRGQGNREQYF. Full variable domain (rest looked up from reference TRBV28 and TRBJ2-7): DVKVTQSSRYLVKRTGEKVFLECVQDMDHENMFWYRQDPGLGLRLIYFSYDVKMKEKGDIPEGYSVSREKKERFSLILESASTNQTSMYLCASRGQGNREQYFGPGTRLTVT.

The chain couples TRBV20-1 to TRBJ1-2; possible D gene TRBD1, 5 bases. The V and J ends lost 6 bases and 4 bases respectively, with 9 bases between them. Germline V gene data show CDR1 as DFQATT and CDR2 as SNEGSKA (reference sequence). This CDR3 is built from 11 residues. CDR3 protein: CSARTSYGYTF. The DNA of the CDR3 is TGCAGTGCAAGGACAAGCTATGGCTACACCTTC.

The chain is built from TRBV18 and TRBJ1-3, with 7 bases fitting TRBD1. The J segment lost 0 bases and the V segment lost 2 bases, leaving 4 bases of the junction unmatched. Looked up from germline, CDR1 is KGHSH and CDR2 is LQKENI. The CDR3 contains 16 residues. CDR3 in DNA: TGTGCCAGCTCACCAGGGACAGCGACCTCTGGAAACACCATATATTTT. This gives the protein CASSPGTATSGNTIYF.

Written as DNA, the CDR3 is TGTGCCAGCAGCCGGACAGCTGAGGGAGGAAACACCATATATTTT. This translates into CASSRTAEGGNTIYF. The chain combines TRBV7-2 with TRBJ1-3; weak D call: TRBD1 (6 bases). This CDR3 spans 15 amino acids. Germline CDR1 SGHTA, CDR2 FQGNSA. The V end lost 5 bases, the J end lost 4 bases, and 15 bases lay between the germline ends.

There are a few counts of this clone. CDR3: CASSLALGSGSYNSPLHF. Here the CDR3 DNA reads TGTGCCAGCAGCTTAGCGCTCGGGTCCGGCTCCTATAATTCACCCCTCCACTTT. The rearrangement uses TRBV7-9 and TRBJ1-6, with unresolved D. Per the germline V gene, CDR1 is SEHNR and CDR2 is FQNEAQ (reference sequence). This CDR3 is built from 18 residues. The V end lost 0 bases, the J end lost 0 bases, and 12 bases lay between the germline ends. The full variable domain, with the rest looked up from reference TRBV7-9 and TRBJ1-6, is DTGVSQNPRHKITKRGQNVTFRCDPISEHNRLYWYRQTLGQGPEFLTYFQNEAQLEKSRLLSDRFSAERPKGSFSTLEIQRTEQGDSAMYLCASSLALGSGSYNSPLHFGNGTRLTVT.

The CDR3 sequence is CASRDRLPEKLFF. DNA for the CDR3: TGTGCCAGCAGAGACAGGCTCCCTGAAAAACTGTTTTTT. The chain couples TRBV28 to TRBJ1-4, with D maybe TRBD1 (6 bases). CDR3 length: 13 residues. Trimming cost V 6 bases and J 7 bases, with 12 bases left between them. Germline CDR1 reads MDHEN; CDR2 reads SYDVKM.

This clone was counted once. The chain combines TRBV7-2 with TRBJ2-7, with D perhaps matching TRBD1 (5 bases). The CDR3 sequence is 13 residues long. Looked up from germline, CDR1 is SGHTA and CDR2 is FQGNSA. The V end was cut by 3 bases, the J end by 4 bases, with 10 bases between. The CDR3 spells CASSFSGAYEQYF. In DNA form, the CDR3 reads TGTGCCAGCAGCTTCTCTGGGGCGTACGAGCAGTACTTC. Based on the CDR3 plus reference TRBV7-2 and TRBJ2-7, the full variable domain is GAGVSQSPSNKVTEKGKDVELRCDPISGHTALYWYRQSLGQGLEFLIYFQGNSAPDKSGLPSDRFSAERTGGSVSTLTIQRTQQEDSAVYLCASSFSGAYEQYFGPGTRLTVT.

The chain joins TRBV5-4 to TRBJ1-1; D is undetermined. The CDR3 consists of 13 residues. Looked up from germline, CDR1 is SGHNT and CDR2 is YYREEE (reference sequence). The V gene lost 5 bases and the J gene lost 5 bases, with 13 bases spanning the gap. The CDR3 protein is CASRRSPGTEAFF. The DNA for the CDR3 is TGTGCCAGCAGGCGATCGCCGGGGACTGAAGCTTTCTTT. Drawing the rest from reference TRBV5-4 and TRBJ1-1, the complete variable domain is ETGVTQSPTHLIKTRGQQVTLRCSSQSGHNTVSWYQQALGQGPQFIFQYYREEENGRGNFPPRFSGLQFPNYSSELNVNALELDDSALYLCASRRSPGTEAFFGQGTRLTVV.

This sequence joins TRBV6-4 and TRBJ1-6, with 7 bases lining up with TRBD1. The germline V gene encodes CDR1 MRHNA and CDR2 SNTAGT. The V segment lost 5 bases and the J segment 6 bases; nucleotides outside the gene matches: 4. The CDR3 has 14 amino acids. CDR3 amino acids: CASSPGQFNSPLHF. The CDR3 coding sequence is TGTGCCAGCAGTCCGGGACAGTTTAATTCACCCCTCCACTTT.

The V call is TRBV7-9, the J call TRBJ2-7; 9 nucleotides agree with TRBD2. The CDR3 totals 17 residues. V lost 5 bases to trimming and J lost 2 bases; unmatched junction nucleotides: 13. CDR1 is SEHNR and CDR2 is FQNEAQ in the germline V gene (reference sequence). CDR3 residues: CASSPPGGAGGPYEQYF. The CDR3 nucleotides are TGTGCCAGCAGCCCCCCGGGGGGCGCGGGGGGGCCCTACGAGCAGTACTTC.

The chain joins TRBV7-9 to TRBJ2-1; no reliable D call. The CDR3 runs to 12 residues. The V and J ends lost 5 bases and 9 bases respectively, with 11 bases between them. Germline assignment: CDR1 SEHNR and CDR2 FQNEAQ (reference sequence). The CDR3 protein is CASSPPTSEQFF. The DNA for the CDR3 is TGTGCCAGCAGCCCCCCTACGAGTGAGCAGTTCTTC.

V gene TRBV20-1 combines with J gene TRBJ1-2; 11 nucleotides align to TRBD1. Trimming removed 3 bases from V and 7 bases from J; junction bases left unmatched: 4. The germline gives CDR1 DFQATT, CDR2 SNEGSKA (reference sequence). This CDR3 is 13 amino acids long. CDR3 protein: CSASRTGGLGYTF. The CDR3 DNA sequence: TGCAGTGCTAGTCGGACAGGGGGCCTTGGCTACACCTTC.